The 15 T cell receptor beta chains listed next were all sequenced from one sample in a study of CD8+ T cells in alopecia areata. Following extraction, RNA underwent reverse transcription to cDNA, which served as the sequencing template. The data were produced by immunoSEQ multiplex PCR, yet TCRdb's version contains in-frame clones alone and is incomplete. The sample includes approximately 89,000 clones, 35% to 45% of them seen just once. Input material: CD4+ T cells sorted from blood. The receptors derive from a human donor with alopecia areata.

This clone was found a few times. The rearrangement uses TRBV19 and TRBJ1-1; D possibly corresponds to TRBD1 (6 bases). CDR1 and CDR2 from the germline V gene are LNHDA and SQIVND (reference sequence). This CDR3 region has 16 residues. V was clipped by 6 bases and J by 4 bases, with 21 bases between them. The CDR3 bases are TGTGCCAGTAGCCCATCACAGGGAAGGGGGTTCACTGAAGCTTTCTTT. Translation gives CASSPSQGRGFTEAFF.

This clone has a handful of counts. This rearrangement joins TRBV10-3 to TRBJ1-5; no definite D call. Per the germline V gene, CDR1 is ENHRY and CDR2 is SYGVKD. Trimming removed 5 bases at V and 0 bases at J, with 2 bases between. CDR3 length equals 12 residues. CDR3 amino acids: CAISPSNQPQHF. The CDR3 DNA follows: TGTGCCATCAGTCCTAGCAATCAGCCCCAGCATTTT.

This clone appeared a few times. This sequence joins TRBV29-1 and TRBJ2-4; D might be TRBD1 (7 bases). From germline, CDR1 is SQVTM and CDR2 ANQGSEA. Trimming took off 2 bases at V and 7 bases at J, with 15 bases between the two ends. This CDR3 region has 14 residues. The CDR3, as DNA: TGCAGCGTTGAACGCCCAGGGGGGTTCAACATTCAGTACTTC. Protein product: CSVERPGGFNIQYF.

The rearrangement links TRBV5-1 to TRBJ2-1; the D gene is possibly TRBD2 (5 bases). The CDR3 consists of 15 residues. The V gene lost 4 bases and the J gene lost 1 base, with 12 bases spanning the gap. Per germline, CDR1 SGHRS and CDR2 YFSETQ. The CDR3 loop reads CASSPLVGSYNEQFF. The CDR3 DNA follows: TGCGCCAGCAGCCCACTAGTTGGATCCTACAATGAGCAGTTCTTC.

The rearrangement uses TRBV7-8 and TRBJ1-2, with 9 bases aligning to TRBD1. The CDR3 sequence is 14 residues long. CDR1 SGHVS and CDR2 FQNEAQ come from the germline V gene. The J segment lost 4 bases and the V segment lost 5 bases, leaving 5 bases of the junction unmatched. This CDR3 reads CASSGGQGLYGYTF. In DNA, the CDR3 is TGTGCCAGCAGCGGGGGACAGGGACTCTATGGCTACACCTTC. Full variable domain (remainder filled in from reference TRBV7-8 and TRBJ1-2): GAGVSQSPRYKVAKRGQDVALRCDPISGHVSLFWYQQALGQGPEFLTYFQNEAQLDKSGLPSDRFFAERPEGSVSTLKIQRTQQEDSAVYLCASSGGQGLYGYTFGSGTRLTVV.

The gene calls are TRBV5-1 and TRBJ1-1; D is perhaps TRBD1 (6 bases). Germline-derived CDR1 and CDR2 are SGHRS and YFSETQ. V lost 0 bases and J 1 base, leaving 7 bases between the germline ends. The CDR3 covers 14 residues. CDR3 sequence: CASSLGQENTEAFF. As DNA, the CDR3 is TGCGCCAGCAGCTTGGGACAGGAGAACACTGAAGCTTTCTTT.

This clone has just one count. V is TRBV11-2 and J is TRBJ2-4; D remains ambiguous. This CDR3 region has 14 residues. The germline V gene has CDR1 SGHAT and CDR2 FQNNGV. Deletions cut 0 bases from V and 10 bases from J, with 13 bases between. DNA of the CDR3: TGTGCCAGCAGCTTAGATTCATCCCGGGCAATTCAGTACTTC. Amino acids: CASSLDSSRAIQYF.

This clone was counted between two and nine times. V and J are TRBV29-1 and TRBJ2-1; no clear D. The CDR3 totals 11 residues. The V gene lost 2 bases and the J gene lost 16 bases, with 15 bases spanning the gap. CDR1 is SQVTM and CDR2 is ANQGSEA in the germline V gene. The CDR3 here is CSVETGSLIFF. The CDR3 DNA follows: TGCAGCGTTGAAACCGGGTCTCTTATATTCTTC.

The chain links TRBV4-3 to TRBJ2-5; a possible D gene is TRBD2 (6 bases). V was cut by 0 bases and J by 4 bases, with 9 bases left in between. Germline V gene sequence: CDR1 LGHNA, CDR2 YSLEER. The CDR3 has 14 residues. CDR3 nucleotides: TGCGCCAGCAGCCAAGATGCAGCGGGAGAGACCCAGTACTTC. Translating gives CASSQDAAGETQYF.

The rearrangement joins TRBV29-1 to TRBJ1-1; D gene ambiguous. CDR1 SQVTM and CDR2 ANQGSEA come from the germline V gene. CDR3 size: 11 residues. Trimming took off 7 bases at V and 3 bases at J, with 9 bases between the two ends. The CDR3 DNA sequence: TGCAGCGGACTACTAGACACTGAAGCTTTCTTT. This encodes CSGLLDTEAFF.

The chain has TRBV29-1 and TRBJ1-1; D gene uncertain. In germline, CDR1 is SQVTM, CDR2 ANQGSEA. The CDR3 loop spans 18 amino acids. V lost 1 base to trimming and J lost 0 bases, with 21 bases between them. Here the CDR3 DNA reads TGCAGCGTTGAAGCAGCAAGATATAGCGTCTCAATGAACACTGAAGCTTTCTTT. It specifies CSVEAARYSVSMNTEAFF.

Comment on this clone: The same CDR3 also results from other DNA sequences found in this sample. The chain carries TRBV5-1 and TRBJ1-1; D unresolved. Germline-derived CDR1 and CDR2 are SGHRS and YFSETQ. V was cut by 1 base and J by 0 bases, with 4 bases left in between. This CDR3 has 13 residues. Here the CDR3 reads CASSLRVNTEAFF. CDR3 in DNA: TGCGCCAGCAGCTTGAGAGTGAACACTGAAGCTTTCTTT.

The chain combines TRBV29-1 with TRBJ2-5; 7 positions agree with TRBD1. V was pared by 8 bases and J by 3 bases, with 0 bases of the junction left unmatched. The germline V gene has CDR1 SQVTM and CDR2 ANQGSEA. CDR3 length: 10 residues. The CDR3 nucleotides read TGCAGCACAGGGGAAGAGACCCAGTACTTC. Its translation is CSTGEETQYF.

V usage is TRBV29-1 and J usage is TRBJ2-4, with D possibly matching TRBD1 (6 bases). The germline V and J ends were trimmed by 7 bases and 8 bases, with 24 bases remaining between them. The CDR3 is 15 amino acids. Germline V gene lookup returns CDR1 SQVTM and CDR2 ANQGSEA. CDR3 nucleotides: TGCAGCGCCCAAGGGGGACGGGGAGCGGTCGACATTCAGTACTTC. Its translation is CSAQGGRGAVDIQYF.

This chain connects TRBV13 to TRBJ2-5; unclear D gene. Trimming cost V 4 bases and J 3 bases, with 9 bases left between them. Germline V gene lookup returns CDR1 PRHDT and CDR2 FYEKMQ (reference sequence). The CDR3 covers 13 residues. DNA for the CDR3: TGTGCCAGCAGCTCCTATTCGGAAGAGACCCAGTACTTC. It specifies CASSSYSEETQYF.